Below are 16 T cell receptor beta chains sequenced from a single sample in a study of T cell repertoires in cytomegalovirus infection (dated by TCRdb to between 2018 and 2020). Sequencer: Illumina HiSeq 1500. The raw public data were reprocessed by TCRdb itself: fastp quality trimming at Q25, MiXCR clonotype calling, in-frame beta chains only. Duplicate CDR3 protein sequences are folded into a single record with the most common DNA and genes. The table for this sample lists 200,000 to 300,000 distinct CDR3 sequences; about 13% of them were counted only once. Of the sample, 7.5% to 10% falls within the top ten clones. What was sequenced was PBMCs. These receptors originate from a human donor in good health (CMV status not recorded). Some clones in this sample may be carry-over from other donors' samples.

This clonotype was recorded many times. This CDR3 is CASSLVTGGGYNEQFF. Written as DNA, the CDR3 is TGCGCCAGCAGCTTGGTAACAGGGGGTGGCTACAATGAGCAGTTCTTC. V gene TRBV5-1 combines with J gene TRBJ2-1; 8 bases agree with TRBD1. The CDR3 is 16 residues long. Per germline, CDR1 SGHRS and CDR2 YFSETQ. Trimming cost V 0 bases and J 3 bases; bases outside gene matches: 5.

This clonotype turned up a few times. This chain's CDR3 is CATSRGGAYGYTF. The DNA of the CDR3 is TGTGCCACCAGCAGAGGGGGAGCTTATGGCTACACCTTC. This chain connects TRBV15 to TRBJ1-2; no clear D gene. The CDR3 is 13 amino acids. Germline lookup yields CDR1 LNHNV and CDR2 YYDKDF (reference sequence). The ends were cut back, 1 base at V and 5 bases at J, with 8 bases in the middle.

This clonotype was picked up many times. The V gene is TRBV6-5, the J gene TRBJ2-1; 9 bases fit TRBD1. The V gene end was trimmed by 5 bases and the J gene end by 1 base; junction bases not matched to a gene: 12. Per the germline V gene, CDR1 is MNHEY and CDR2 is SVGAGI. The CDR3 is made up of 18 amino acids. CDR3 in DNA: TGTGCCAGCAGTCATCTGACCGGGACAGGGTTTTCCTACAATGAGCAGTTCTTC. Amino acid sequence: CASSHLTGTGFSYNEQFF.

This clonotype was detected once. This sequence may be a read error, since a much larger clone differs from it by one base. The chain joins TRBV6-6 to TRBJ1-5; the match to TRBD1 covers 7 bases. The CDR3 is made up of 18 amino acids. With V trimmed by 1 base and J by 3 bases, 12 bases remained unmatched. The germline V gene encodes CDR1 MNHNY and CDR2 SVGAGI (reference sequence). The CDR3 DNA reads TGTGCCAGCAGTTACTTTGGGACAGCCTCAGGGGACAATCAGCCCCAGCATTTT. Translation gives CASSYFGTASGDNQPQHF.

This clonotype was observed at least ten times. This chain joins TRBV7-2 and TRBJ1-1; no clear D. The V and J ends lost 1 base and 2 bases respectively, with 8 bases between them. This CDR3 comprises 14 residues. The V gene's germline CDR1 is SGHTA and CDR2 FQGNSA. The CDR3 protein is CASSLELGNTEAFF. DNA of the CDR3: TGTGCCAGCAGCTTAGAACTGGGTAACACTGAAGCTTTCTTT.

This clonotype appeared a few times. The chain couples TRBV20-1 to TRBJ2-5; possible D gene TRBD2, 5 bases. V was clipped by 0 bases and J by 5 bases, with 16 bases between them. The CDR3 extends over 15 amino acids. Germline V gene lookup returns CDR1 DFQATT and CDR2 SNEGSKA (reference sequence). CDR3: CSARDGKAGRETQYF. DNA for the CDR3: TGCAGTGCTAGAGATGGGAAGGCGGGTCGCGAGACCCAGTACTTC.

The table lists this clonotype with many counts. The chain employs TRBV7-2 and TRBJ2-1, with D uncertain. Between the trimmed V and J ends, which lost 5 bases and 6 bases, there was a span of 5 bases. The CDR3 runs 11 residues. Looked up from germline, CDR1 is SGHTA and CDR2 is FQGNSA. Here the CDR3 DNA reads TGTGCCAGCAGCGTTTCCAATGAGCAGTTCTTC. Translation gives CASSVSNEQFF.

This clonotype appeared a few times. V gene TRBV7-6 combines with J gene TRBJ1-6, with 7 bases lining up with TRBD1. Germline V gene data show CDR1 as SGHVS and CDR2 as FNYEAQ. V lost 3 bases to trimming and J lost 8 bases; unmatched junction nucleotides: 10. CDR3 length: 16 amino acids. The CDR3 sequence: CASSFFQGGRDSPLHF. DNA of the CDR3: TGTGCCAGCAGCTTTTTTCAGGGGGGCAGAGATTCACCCCTCCACTTT.

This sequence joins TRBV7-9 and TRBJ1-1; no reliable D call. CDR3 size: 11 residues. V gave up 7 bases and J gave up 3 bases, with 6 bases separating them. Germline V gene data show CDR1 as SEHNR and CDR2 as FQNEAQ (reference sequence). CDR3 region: CASKLDTEAFF. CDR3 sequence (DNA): TGTGCCAGCAAATTGGACACTGAAGCTTTCTTT. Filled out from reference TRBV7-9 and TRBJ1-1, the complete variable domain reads DTGVSQNPRHKITKRGQNVTFRCDPISEHNRLYWYRQTLGQGPEFLTYFQNEAQLEKSRLLSDRFSAERPKGSFSTLEIQRTEQGDSAMYLCASKLDTEAFFGQGTRLTVV.

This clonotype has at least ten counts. CDR3 coding DNA: TGTGCCAGCAGTAGAAACGGAGGCCTAACTAATGAAAAACTGTTTTTT. Translated: CASSRNGGLTNEKLFF. The V and J genes are TRBV7-8 and TRBJ1-4; D is unresolved. CDR3 size: 16 residues. Trimming pared 6 bases from V and 1 base from J, leaving 15 bases between. Germline CDR1 SGHVS, CDR2 FQNEAQ.

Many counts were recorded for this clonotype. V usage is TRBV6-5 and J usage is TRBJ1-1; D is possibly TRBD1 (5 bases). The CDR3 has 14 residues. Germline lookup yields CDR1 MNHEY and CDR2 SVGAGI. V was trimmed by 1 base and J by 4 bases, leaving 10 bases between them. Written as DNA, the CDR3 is TGTGCCAGCAGTTACTTGGGGGGGAGCACTGAAGCTTTCTTT. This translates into CASSYLGGSTEAFF.

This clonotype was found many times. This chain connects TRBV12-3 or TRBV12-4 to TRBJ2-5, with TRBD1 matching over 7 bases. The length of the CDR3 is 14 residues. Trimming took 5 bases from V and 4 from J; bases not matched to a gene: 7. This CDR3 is CASSTYDRVETQYF. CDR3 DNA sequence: TGTGCCAGCAGTACCTACGACAGGGTAGAGACCCAGTACTTC.

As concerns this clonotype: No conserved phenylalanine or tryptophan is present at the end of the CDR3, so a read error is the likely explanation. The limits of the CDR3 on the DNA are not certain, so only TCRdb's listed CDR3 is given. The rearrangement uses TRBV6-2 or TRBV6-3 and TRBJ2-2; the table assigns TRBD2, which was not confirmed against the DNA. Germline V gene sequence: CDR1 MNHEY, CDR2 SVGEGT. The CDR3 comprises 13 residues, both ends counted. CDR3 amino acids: CATRGRLTGELLL.

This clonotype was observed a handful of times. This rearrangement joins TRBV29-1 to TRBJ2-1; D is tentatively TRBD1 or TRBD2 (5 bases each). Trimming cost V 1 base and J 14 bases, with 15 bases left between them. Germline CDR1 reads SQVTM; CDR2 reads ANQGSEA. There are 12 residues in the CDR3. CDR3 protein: CSVEGGIPPEFF. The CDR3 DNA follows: TGCAGCGTTGAAGGGGGGATCCCACCGGAGTTCTTC.

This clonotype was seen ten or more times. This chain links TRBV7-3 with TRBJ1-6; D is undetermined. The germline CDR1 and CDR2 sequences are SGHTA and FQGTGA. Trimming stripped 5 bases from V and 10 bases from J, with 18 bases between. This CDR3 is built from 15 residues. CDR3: CASSRTSRAESPLHF. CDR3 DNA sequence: TGTGCCAGCAGCCGCACTAGCCGGGCTGAATCACCCCTCCACTTT.

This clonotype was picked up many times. CDR3 sequence (DNA): TGTGCCAGTCGTGGGGACACGCTAAATGAGCAGTTCTTC. Translated, it gives CASRGDTLNEQFF. This rearrangement joins TRBV19 to TRBJ2-1; a possible D gene is TRBD1 (6 bases). The germline V gene has CDR1 LNHDA and CDR2 SQIVND (reference sequence). The CDR3 is 13 amino acids. V dropped 8 bases and J dropped 7 bases, with 15 bases sitting between them.